A single sample is the source of the 23 T cell receptor beta chains below, sequenced in a study of T-cell reconstitution after alpha-beta-depleted transplantation in children. A TCRbeta library incorporating unique molecular identifiers was prepared. A single record per CDR3 protein comes from TCRdb applying MiXCR to the PCR reads. The table includes fewer than 750,000 distinct CDR3 sequences, roughly 24% detected once. The material was PBMCs, mostly from graft donor cells, obtained 360 days after TCRalphabeta/CD19-depleted stem cell transplant. These receptor sequences come from a boy less than two years old who had a stem cell transplant for acute myeloid leukemia, so the T cells may come from the graft donor.

J is TRBJ2-4 and V is TRBV10-3, with 8 bases matching TRBD1. V shed 6 bases, J shed 1 base, and the junction held 8 bases outside the gene matches. The CDR3 is made up of 16 amino acids. The germline V gene encodes CDR1 ENHRY and CDR2 SYGVKD. The CDR3 coding sequence is TGTGCCATCAGAGAGGACAGGGTGGGGGCCAAAAACATTCAGTACTTC. As protein: CAIREDRVGAKNIQYF.

This clonotype was observed a few times. The chain has TRBV6-1 and TRBJ2-4; 7 nucleotides align to TRBD1. Trimming cost V 9 bases and J 5 bases; bases outside gene matches: 7. This CDR3 has 13 amino acids. Germline assignment: CDR1 MNHNS and CDR2 SASEGT. The CDR3 is CARQRGPQNIQYF. The CDR3 DNA reads TGTGCCAGACAGAGGGGGCCCCAAAACATTCAGTACTTC.

This clonotype occurred many times. The chain carries TRBV15 and TRBJ1-4; no clear D. CDR1 is LNHNV and CDR2 is YYDKDF in the germline V gene (reference sequence). Trimming cost V 1 base and J 3 bases, with 12 bases left between them. CDR3 length equals 16 residues. This CDR3 is CATSRVQYAANEKLFF. The CDR3 region has the DNA TGTGCCACCAGCAGAGTACAGTATGCCGCTAATGAAAAACTGTTTTTT.

This rearrangement joins TRBV6-6 to TRBJ2-1; D gene uncertain. The V gene lost 0 bases and the J gene lost 10 bases, with 7 bases spanning the gap. The CDR3 is 12 amino acids. Germline V gene data show CDR1 as MNHNY and CDR2 as SVGAGI (reference sequence). CDR3 sequence reads: CASSYSDAEQFF. CDR3 nucleotides: TGTGCCAGCAGTTACTCTGATGCGGAGCAGTTCTTC.

J is TRBJ1-2 and V is TRBV29-1, with 8 bases identical to TRBD1. In germline, CDR1 is SQVTM, CDR2 ANQGSEA. The V segment lost 6 bases and the J segment 4 bases; nucleotides outside the gene matches: 4. CDR3 size: 12 residues. The CDR3 nucleotides read TGCAGCGTCGGGACAGGCCCCTATGGCTACACCTTC. It yields the protein CSVGTGPYGYTF.

This clonotype was seen many times. The V gene is TRBV12-3 or TRBV12-4, the J gene TRBJ2-7; TRBD2 aligns across 7 bases. The V and J ends lost 4 bases and 5 bases, in that order; junction bases with no gene match: 2. This CDR3 is built from 12 residues. CDR3 amino acids: CASSSGGHEQYF. The CDR3 bases are TGTGCCAGCAGTTCGGGGGGACACGAGCAGTACTTC.

This clonotype occurred many times. The CDR3 protein is CSATRVRSEETQYF. The CDR3 bases are TGCAGTGCTACCAGAGTGCGGTCCGAAGAGACCCAGTACTTC. The V call is TRBV20-1, the J call TRBJ2-5; no clear D gene. This CDR3 contains 14 residues. The germline V gene has CDR1 DFQATT and CDR2 SNEGSKA (reference sequence). V lost 4 bases to trimming and J lost 3 bases, with 15 bases between them.

This chain uses TRBV10-3 with TRBJ2-2; D unresolved. The ends were cut back, 4 bases at V and 0 bases at J, with 12 bases in the middle. This CDR3 comprises 16 residues. CDR1 and CDR2 from the germline V gene are ENHRY and SYGVKD. Here the CDR3 DNA reads TGTGCCATCAGTGGGAGACACGTAACGAACACCGGGGAGCTGTTTTTT. Translation: CAISGRHVTNTGELFF.

This clonotype was counted ten times or more. V usage is TRBV5-4 and J usage is TRBJ2-1; 9 bases are shared with TRBD1. Losses at the gene ends were 4 bases for V and 4 bases for J; bases not matched to a gene: 6. The germline gives CDR1 SGHNT, CDR2 YYREEE (reference sequence). The CDR3 has 15 amino acids. CDR3 DNA: TGTGCCAGCAGCAACCCGGGACAGGGTTACAATGAGCAGTTCTTC. Its protein product is CASSNPGQGYNEQFF.

This clonotype was picked up one time. The chain couples TRBV5-1 to TRBJ1-4; D is ambiguous. Per the germline V gene, CDR1 is SGHRS and CDR2 is YFSETQ. CDR3 length: 13 residues. V was cut by 2 bases and J by 3 bases, with 5 bases left in between. The CDR3 region is CASSFGPNEKLFF. Here the CDR3 DNA reads TGCGCCAGCAGCTTCGGACCTAATGAAAAACTGTTTTTT.

This clonotype was observed a handful of times. This rearrangement joins TRBV29-1 to TRBJ1-1, with D perhaps TRBD1 (5 bases). The length of the CDR3 is 13 residues. V lost 3 bases, J lost 4 bases, and 12 bases lay in between. Looked up from germline, CDR1 is SQVTM and CDR2 is ANQGSEA. The CDR3 region has the DNA TGCAGCGTTGAGTTTATGCAGGGCACTGAAGCTTTCTTT. It is translated as CSVEFMQGTEAFF.

This clonotype was found a few times. J is TRBJ2-6 and V is TRBV5-5, with D tentatively TRBD1 (6 bases). This CDR3 contains 18 residues. Trimming took off 2 bases at V and 1 base at J, with 16 bases between the two ends. Germline lookup yields CDR1 SGHKS and CDR2 YYEKEE (reference sequence). The CDR3 region has the DNA TGTGCCAGCAGCTTTCGGGGACAAATACCTTCTGGGGCCAACGTCCTGACTTTC. Its translation is CASSFRGQIPSGANVLTF.

This clonotype was detected ten times or more. The V gene is TRBV5-6, the J gene TRBJ2-5; TRBD1 aligns across 11 bases. CDR1 SGHDT and CDR2 YYEEEE come from the germline V gene. The CDR3 has 15 residues. V was clipped by 1 base and J by 5 bases; unmatched bases: 4. The CDR3 DNA follows: TGTGCCAGCAGCTTGAGGACAGGGGGCGCGGAGACCCAGTACTTC. It yields the protein CASSLRTGGAETQYF.

There are many counts of this clonotype. V is TRBV4-3 and J is TRBJ2-2, with unresolved D. This CDR3 comprises 18 residues. Trimming took 0 bases from V and 3 from J, leaving 17 bases between them. Germline CDR1 is LGHNA and CDR2 is YSLEER. CDR3 nucleotides: TGCGCCAGCAGCCAAGATTTTGGCCCGGGCTCCTACACCGGGGAGCTGTTTTTT. Translated, it gives CASSQDFGPGSYTGELFF.

Concerning this clonotype itself: A much larger clone lies a single base off, so this may be a read error. This sequence joins TRBV11-2 and TRBJ2-7; D not resolved. The CDR3 runs 18 residues. Trimming removed 3 bases from V and 0 bases from J, with 21 bases in between. CDR1 and CDR2 from the germline V gene are SGHAT and FQNNGV. The CDR3 protein is CASSFSQLRSRSSYEQYV. For the CDR3, the DNA is TGTGCCAGCAGCTTCTCTCAGCTTAGATCGAGGAGCTCCTACGAGCAGTACGTC.

The V call is TRBV7-8, the J call TRBJ2-1, with 8 positions matching TRBD2. This CDR3 comprises 15 residues. V lost 0 bases, J lost 8 bases, and 6 bases stayed unmatched. Per germline, CDR1 SGHVS and CDR2 FQNEAQ. CDR3 coding DNA: TGTGCCAGCAGCTTAGCTCCGGGGGGGCGGGATGAGCAGTTCTTC. This translates into CASSLAPGGRDEQFF.

In the case of this clonotype: A read error may explain this, as a much larger clone is one base away. The conserved phenylalanine or tryptophan is not found at the CDR3 terminus, so this likely reflects a read error. The V call is TRBV12-3 or TRBV12-4, the J call TRBJ2-3, with D perhaps TRBD1 or TRBD2 (5 bases each). Trimming removed 5 bases at V and 5 bases at J, with 17 bases between. The CDR3 contains 15 residues. CDR3 coding DNA: TGTGCCAGCAGTCCTCGGGGCGGAGGAGGAGATACGCAGTATTGT. Translation: CASSPRGGGGDTQYC.

V usage is TRBV7-6 and J usage is TRBJ2-5; 8 bases align to TRBD2. Trimming took 2 bases from V and 5 from J; bases not matched to a gene: 10. The germline V gene encodes CDR1 SGHVS and CDR2 FNYEAQ. This CDR3 has 16 amino acids. The chain's CDR3 is CASSLSGAGVGETQYF. DNA for the CDR3: TGTGCCAGCAGCTTATCGGGAGCGGGGGTAGGGGAGACCCAGTACTTC.

The sample holds one count of this clonotype. J is TRBJ2-7 and V is TRBV24-1; D is perhaps TRBD2 (5 bases). The CDR3 runs 16 residues. The germline V and J ends were trimmed by 5 bases and 3 bases, with 19 bases remaining between them. The germline gives CDR1 KGHDR, CDR2 SFDVKD. CDR3 loop: CATSARGRPGIYEQYF. CDR3 nucleotides: TGTGCCACCAGTGCCCGCGGCCGGCCGGGGATCTACGAGCAGTACTTC.

The chain links TRBV7-8 to TRBJ2-5, with D possibly matching TRBD2 (6 bases). CDR1 and CDR2 from the germline V gene are SGHVS and FQNEAQ. The germline V and J ends were trimmed by 8 bases and 4 bases, with 26 bases remaining between them. This CDR3 contains 17 residues. Here the CDR3 reads CASFMGFRAGIRETQYF. The CDR3 nucleotides are TGTGCCAGCTTTATGGGGTTTCGGGCGGGGATTAGAGAGACCCAGTACTTC.

This clonotype has just a few counts. The chain combines TRBV28 with TRBJ1-5, with 10 bases aligning to TRBD1. CDR1 and CDR2 (germline): MDHEN, SYDVKM. V was pared by 5 bases and J by 5 bases, with 3 bases of the junction left unmatched. This CDR3 comprises 14 residues. The CDR3 DNA sequence: TGTGCCAGCAGTCAGACAGGGGGCTATCAGCCCCAGCATTTT. Translated: CASSQTGGYQPQHF.

The chain joins TRBV6-5 to TRBJ2-5; TRBD2 aligns across 11 bases. This CDR3 is built from 15 residues. The germline CDR1 and CDR2 sequences are MNHEY and SVGAGI. V dropped 4 bases and J dropped 4; count of bases not matched to a gene: 5. The CDR3 nucleotides are TGTGCCAGCAGTTTTAGCGGGGGGGCCCCAGAGACCCAGTACTTC. Translating it yields CASSFSGGAPETQYF.

The chain is built from TRBV3-1 and TRBJ1-2; D may be TRBD1 (5 bases). Germline assignment: CDR1 LGHDT and CDR2 YNNKEL (reference sequence). V was pared by 6 bases and J by 8 bases, with 16 bases between. This CDR3 is built from 13 residues. The CDR3 nucleotides are TGTGCCAGCAGTCCCCCTCAGGGTTGGGGCTACACCTTC. This gives the protein CASSPPQGWGYTF.